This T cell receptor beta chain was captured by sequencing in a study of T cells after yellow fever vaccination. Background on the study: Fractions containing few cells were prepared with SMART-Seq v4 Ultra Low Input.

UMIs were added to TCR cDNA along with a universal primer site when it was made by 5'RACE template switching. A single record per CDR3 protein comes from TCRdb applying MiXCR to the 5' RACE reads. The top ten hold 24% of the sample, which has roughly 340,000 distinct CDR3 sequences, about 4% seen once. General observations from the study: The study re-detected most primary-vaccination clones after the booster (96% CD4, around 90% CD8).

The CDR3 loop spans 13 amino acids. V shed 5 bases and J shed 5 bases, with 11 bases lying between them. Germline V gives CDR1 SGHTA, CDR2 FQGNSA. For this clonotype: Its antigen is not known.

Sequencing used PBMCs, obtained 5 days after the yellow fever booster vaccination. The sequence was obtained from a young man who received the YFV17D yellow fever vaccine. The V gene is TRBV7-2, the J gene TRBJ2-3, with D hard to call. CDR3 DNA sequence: TGTGCCAGCAGCCCCAGTTTCGTAGATACGCAGTATTTT. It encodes CASSPSFVDTQYF.